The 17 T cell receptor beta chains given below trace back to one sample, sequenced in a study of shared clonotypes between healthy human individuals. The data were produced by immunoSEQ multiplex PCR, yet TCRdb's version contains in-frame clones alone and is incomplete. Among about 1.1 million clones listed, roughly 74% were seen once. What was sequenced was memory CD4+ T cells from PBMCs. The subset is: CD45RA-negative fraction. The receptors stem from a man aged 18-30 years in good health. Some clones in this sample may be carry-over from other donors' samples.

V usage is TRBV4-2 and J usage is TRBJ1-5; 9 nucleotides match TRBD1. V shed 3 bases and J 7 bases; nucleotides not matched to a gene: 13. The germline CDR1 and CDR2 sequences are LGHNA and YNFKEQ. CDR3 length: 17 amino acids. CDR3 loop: CASSHSRTGQGIQPQHF. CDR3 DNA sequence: TGTGCCAGCAGCCACTCACGCACGGGACAGGGAATCCAGCCCCAGCATTTT.

The CDR3 spells CASSRSGGNTDTQYF. CDR3 in DNA: TGTGCCAGCAGCCGCAGCGGGGGAAACACAGATACGCAGTATTTT. V gene TRBV7-2 combines with J gene TRBJ2-3; 8 bases map to TRBD2. The CDR3 has 15 amino acids. Looked up from germline, CDR1 is SGHTA and CDR2 is FQGNSA. The J segment lost 2 bases and the V segment lost 5 bases, leaving 6 bases of the junction unmatched.

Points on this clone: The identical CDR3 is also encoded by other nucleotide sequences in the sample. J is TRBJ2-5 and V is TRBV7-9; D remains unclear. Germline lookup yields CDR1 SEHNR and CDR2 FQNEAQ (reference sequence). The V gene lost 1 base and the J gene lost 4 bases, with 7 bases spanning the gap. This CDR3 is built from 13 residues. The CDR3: CASSLGGRETQYF. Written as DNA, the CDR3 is TGTGCCAGCAGCTTAGGGGGAAGAGAGACCCAGTACTTC.

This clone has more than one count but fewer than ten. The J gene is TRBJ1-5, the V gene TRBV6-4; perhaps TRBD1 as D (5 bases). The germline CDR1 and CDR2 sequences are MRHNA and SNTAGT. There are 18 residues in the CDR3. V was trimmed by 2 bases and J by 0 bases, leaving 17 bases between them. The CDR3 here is CASSDPTAGFDSNQPQHF. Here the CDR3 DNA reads TGTGCCAGCAGTGACCCCACGGCAGGGTTTGATAGCAATCAGCCCCAGCATTTT.

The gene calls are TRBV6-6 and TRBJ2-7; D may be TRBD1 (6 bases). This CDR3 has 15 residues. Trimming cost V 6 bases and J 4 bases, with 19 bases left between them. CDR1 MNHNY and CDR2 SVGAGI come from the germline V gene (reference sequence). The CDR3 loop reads CASSSGQHPGYEQYF. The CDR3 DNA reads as TGTGCCAGCAGCTCCGGACAGCATCCGGGGTACGAGCAGTACTTC.

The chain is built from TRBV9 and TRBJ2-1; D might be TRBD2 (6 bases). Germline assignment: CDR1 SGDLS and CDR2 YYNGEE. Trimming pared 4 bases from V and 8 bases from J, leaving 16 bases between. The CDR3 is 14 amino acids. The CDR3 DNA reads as TGTGCCAGCAGCCCAACTAGCACGGTCGATGAGCAGTTCTTC. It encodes CASSPTSTVDEQFF.

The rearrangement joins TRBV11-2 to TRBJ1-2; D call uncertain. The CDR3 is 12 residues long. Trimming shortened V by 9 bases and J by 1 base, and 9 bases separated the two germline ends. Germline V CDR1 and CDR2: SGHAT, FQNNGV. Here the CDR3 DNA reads TGTGCCAGAGAGCAGGATAACTATGGCTACACCTTC. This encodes CAREQDNYGYTF.

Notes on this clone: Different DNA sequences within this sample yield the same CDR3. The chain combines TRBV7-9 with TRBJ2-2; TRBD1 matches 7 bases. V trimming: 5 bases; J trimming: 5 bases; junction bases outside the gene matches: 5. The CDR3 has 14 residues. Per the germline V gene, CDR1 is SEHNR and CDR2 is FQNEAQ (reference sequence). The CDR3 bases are TGTGCCAGCAGCCTGACAGGGACGACCGGGGAGCTGTTTTTT. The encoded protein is CASSLTGTTGELFF.

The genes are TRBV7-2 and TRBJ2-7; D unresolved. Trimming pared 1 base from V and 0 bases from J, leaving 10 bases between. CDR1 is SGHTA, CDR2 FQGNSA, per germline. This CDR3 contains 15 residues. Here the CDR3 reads CASSLGSSNSYEQYF. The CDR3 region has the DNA TGTGCCAGCAGCTTAGGCAGTTCAAACTCCTACGAGCAGTACTTC. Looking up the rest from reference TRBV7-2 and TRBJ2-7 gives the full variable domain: GAGVSQSPSNKVTEKGKDVELRCDPISGHTALYWYRQSLGQGLEFLIYFQGNSAPDKSGLPSDRFSAERTGGSVSTLTIQRTQQEDSAVYLCASSLGSSNSYEQYFGPGTRLTVT.

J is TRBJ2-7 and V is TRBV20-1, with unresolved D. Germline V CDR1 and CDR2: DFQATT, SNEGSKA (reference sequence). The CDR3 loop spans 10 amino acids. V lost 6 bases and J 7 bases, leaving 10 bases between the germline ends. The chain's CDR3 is CSAPVGEQYF. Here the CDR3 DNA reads TGCAGTGCGCCCGTGGGAGAGCAGTACTTC.

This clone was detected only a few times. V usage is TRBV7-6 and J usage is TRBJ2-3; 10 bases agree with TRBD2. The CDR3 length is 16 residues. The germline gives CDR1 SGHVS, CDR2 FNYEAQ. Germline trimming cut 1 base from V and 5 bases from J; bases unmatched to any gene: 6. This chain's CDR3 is CASSLGVAGGGDTQYF. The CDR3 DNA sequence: TGTGCCAGCAGCTTAGGGGTAGCGGGGGGAGGAGATACGCAGTATTTT.

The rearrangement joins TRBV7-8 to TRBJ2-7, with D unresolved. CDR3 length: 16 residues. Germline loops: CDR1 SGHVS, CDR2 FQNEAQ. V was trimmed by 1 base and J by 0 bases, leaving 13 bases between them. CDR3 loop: CASSLGALPSSYEQYF. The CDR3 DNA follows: TGTGCCAGCAGCTTAGGAGCACTCCCGAGCTCCTACGAGCAGTACTTC. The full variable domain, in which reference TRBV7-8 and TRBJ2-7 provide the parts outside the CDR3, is GAGVSQSPRYKVAKRGQDVALRCDPISGHVSLFWYQQALGQGPEFLTYFQNEAQLDKSGLPSDRFFAERPEGSVSTLKIQRTQQEDSAVYLCASSLGALPSSYEQYFGPGTRLTVT.

CDR3 coding DNA: TGTGCCAGCAGCTTAGGTGCAGGGGATCAGCCCCAGCATTTT. Its protein is CASSLGAGDQPQHF. This rearrangement joins TRBV7-9 to TRBJ1-5; weak D call: TRBD1 (6 bases). Germline V lookup: CDR1 SEHNR, CDR2 FQNEAQ (reference sequence). This CDR3 is 14 amino acids long. V lost 1 base and J 5 bases, leaving 9 bases between the germline ends.

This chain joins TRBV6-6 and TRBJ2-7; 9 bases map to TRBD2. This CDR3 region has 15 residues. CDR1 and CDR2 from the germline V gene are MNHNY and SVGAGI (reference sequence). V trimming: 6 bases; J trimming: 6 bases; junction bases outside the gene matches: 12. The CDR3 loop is CASSRSSGSWGEQYF. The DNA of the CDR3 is TGTGCCAGCAGCCGAAGTAGCGGGAGTTGGGGCGAGCAGTACTTC.

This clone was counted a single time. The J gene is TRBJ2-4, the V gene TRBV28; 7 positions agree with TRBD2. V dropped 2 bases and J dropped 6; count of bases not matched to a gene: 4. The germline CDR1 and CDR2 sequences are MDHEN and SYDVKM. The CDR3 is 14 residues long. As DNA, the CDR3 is TGTGCCAGCAGTTTACAGGGAGGGCCAAACATTCAGTACTTC. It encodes CASSLQGGPNIQYF. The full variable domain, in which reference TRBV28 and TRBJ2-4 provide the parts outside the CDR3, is DVKVTQSSRYLVKRTGEKVFLECVQDMDHENMFWYRQDPGLGLRLIYFSYDVKMKEKGDIPEGYSVSREKKERFSLILESASTNQTSMYLCASSLQGGPNIQYFGAGTRLSVL.

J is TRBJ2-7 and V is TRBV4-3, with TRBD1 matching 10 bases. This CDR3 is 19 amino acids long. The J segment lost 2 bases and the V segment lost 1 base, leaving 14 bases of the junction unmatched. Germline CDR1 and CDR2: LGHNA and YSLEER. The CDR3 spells CASSQGPGDRGQPPYEQYF. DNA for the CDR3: TGCGCCAGCAGCCAAGGACCTGGGGACAGGGGTCAACCCCCCTACGAGCAGTACTTC.

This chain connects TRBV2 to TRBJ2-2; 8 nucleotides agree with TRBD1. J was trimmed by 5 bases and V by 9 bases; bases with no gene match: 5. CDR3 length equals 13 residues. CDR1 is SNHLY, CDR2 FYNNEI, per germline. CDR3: CASGQGGTGELFF. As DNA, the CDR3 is TGTGCCAGTGGACAGGGTGGGACCGGGGAGCTGTTTTTT. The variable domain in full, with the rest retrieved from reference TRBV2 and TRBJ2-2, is EPEVTQTPSHQVTQMGQEVILRCVPISNHLYFYWYRQILGQKVEFLVSFYNNEISEKSEIFDDQFSVERPDGSNFTLKIRSTKLEDSAMYFCASGQGGTGELFFGEGSRLTVL.